This T cell receptor (beta chain) was captured by sequencing in a study of tissue T cells after allogeneic stem cell transplantation. Whole-study context: All graft-versus-host disease patients had gastrointestinal involvement and received several lines of directed therapy.

The data were produced by immunoSEQ multiplex PCR, yet TCRdb's version contains in-frame clones alone and is incomplete. The data contain about 42,000 clones, 80% to 95% of them singletons. The table lists this clone with a few counts. What it binds is unknown. Study results and limitations: Few T cell clones were shared across patients, but motif clusters showed tissue-specific shared signatures. Anatomically similar tissues had similar TCR repertoires within each patient.

The V segment lost 0 bases and the J segment 10 bases; nucleotides outside the gene matches: 14. CDR3 length: 16 residues. Germline loops: CDR1 SGHAT, CDR2 FQNNGV. This sequence was found in a woman aged 35-70 years who later had graft-versus-host disease after an allogeneic stem cell transplant. The rearrangement uses TRBV11-2 and TRBJ2-5, with 7 positions matching TRBD2. The source was blood, collected before transplantation. CDR3 region: CASSLDRGSGWEYQYF. The CDR3 bases are TGTGCCAGCAGCTTAGATCGGGGTAGCGGGTGGGAATACCAGTACTTC.